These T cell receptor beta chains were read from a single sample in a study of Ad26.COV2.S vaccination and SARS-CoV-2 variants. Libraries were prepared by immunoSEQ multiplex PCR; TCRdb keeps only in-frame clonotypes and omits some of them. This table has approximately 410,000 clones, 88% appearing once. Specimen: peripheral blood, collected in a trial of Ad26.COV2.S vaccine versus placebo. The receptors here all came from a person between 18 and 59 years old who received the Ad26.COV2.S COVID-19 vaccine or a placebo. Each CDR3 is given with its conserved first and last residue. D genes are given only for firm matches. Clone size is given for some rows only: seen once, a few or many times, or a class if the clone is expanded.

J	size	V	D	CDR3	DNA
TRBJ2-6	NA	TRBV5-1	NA	CASSFLSSGANVLTF	TGCGCCAGCAGCTTTCTCAGCTCTGGGGCCAACGTCCTGACTTTC
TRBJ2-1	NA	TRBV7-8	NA	CASSLAFGQVYNEQFF	TGTGCCAGCAGCTTAGCGTTCGGACAAGTGTACAATGAGCAGTTCTTC
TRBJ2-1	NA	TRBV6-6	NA	CASSLWGNRDLDNEQFF	TGTGCCAGCAGTCTATGGGGGAACAGGGATTTGGACAATGAGCAGTTCTTC
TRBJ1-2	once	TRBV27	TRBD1	CASSLRGTGYGPYGYTF	TGTGCCAGCAGTTTAAGGGGGACAGGGTATGGCCCATATGGCTACACCTTC
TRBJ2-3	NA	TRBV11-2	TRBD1	CASSLEIMGQGADTQYF	TGTGCCAGCAGCTTAGAAATTATGGGGCAGGGGGCTGATACGCAGTATTTT
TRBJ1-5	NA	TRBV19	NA	CASSIVGALNQPQHF	TGTGCCAGTAGTATAGTGGGGGCCCTCAATCAGCCCCAGCATTTT
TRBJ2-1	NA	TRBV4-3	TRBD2	CASTTGLAGSEQFF	TGCGCCAGCACCACAGGACTAGCGGGCAGTGAGCAGTTCTTC
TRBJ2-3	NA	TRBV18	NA	CASFNAGVDTQYF	TGTGCCAGCTTCAACGCCGGGGTGGATACGCAGTATTTT
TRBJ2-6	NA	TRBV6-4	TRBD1	CASSAPDRSGANVLTF	TGTGCCAGCAGTGCCCCGGACAGGTCTGGGGCCAACGTCCTGACTTTC
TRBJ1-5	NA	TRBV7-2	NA	CASSLDPGNQPQHF	TGTGCCAGCAGCTTAGATCCGGGCAATCAGCCCCAGCATTTT
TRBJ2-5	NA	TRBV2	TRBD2	CATLLAGGIETQYF	TGTGCCACCTTACTAGCGGGGGGGATAGAGACCCAGTACTTC
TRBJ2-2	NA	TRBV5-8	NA	CASSSWPSNTGELFF	TGTGCCAGCAGCTCTTGGCCTTCGAACACCGGGGAGCTGTTTTTT
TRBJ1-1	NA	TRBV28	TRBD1	CASSPLPRGQPNTEAFF	TGTGCCAGCAGTCCACTCCCCAGGGGACAGCCGAACACTGAAGCTTTCTTT
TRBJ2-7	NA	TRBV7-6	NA	CASSRPQGEQYF	TGTGCCAGCAGCCGTCCCCAGGGGGAGCAGTACTTC
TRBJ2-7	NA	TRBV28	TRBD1	CASSTPGTDYEQYF	TGTGCCAGCAGTACTCCCGGGACAGACTACGAGCAGTACTTC
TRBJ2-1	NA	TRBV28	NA	CASQDANEQFF	TGTGCCAGCCAAGACGCCAATGAGCAGTTCTTC